This section outlines one T cell receptor beta chain sequence together with its context. Its antigen is still unknown. Qualities for individual bases were not recorded, and no much larger clone is one base off. A distance of 11 bases separates the germline ends of V and J, which lose 1 base and 5 bases respectively. In the germline V gene (reference sequence), CDR1 corresponds to SEHNR and CDR2 to FQNEAQ. The CDR3 numbers 15 residues from cysteine through phenylalanine. Only CDR3 DNA is held: 45 bases, read in frame from base 1. The data stem from a study of T-cell memory formation after mild COVID-19 (dated by TCRdb to about 2021). Turning to the overall study: TCR sequence clusters from the two donors were found to be largely donor specific. In a couple of donors, T-cell clones that expanded and contracted after mild COVID-19 were tracked by sequencing TCRalpha and TCRbeta repertoires over time. Two young, previously healthy adult volunteers made up the cohort, one male and one female. Overall study outcomes, separate from this receptor: Contracting CD4+ clones turned up mainly in the CM and EM memory subsets, whereas EMRA was where CD8+ clones were enriched. From day 15 to 85, contracting clones showed balanced CD4/CD8 phenotypes, whereas a second wave of clones that expanded from day 15 to 37 leaned towards CD4+. The second-wave clones that peaked on day 37 were not confirmed to be SARS-CoV-2 specific. The detection of some responding clones in pre-infection memory suggests that pre-existing cross-reactive memory T cells joined the SARS-CoV-2 response. Only two mild cases were covered in the study, and larger cohorts including severe cases with pre-infection samples were considered necessary.

Sequencing used an Illumina NovaSeq 6000. TCRalpha and TCRbeta cDNA libraries were constructed by 5'RACE with constant-segment primers, with sample barcodes and unique molecular identifiers being introduced. RNA was extracted from every sample with Trizol reagent. The libraries were amplified in two PCR steps, and the second step added a second sample barcode and Illumina TruSeq adapters. Libraries were sequenced on an Illumina NovaSeq with 2 x 150 bp paired-end reads. For the original study's pipeline: Demultiplexing of reads and collapsing into UMI-guided consensus sequences were performed with migec v1.2.7. Using mixcr v2.1.11, UMI consensuses were aligned to TRA and TRB V and J templates and then assembled into clonotypes. Expanded or contracted clonotypes were those called significant by both edgeR and NoisET, with noise models trained on biological replicates. For edgeR calls, a false discovery rate-adjusted p below 0.01 and a log2 fold-change threshold of 1 were applied. As an exploratory analysis of dynamics, max-normalized trajectories of the 1000 most abundant clonotypes were examined by PCA with hierarchical clustering. The CD4 or CD8 phenotype of responding clones was assigned using the separately sequenced CD4+ and CD8+ repertoires. TCRdb reprocessed the public reads (quality trimming at Q25 with fastp, clone calling with MiXCR) and kept in-frame beta chains. Each CDR3 protein appears once, grouped with its most common genes and DNA. For this entry, the V and J calls and clone size follow TCRdb and not the study's own pipeline. A total of about 300,000 distinct CDR3 sequences appear in this sample, approximately 20% of them only once. Of the sample, roughly 21% is held by the ten largest clones.

Ficoll-Paque density gradient centrifugation was used to isolate PBMCs. This receptor was obtained from a man in his late teens or twenties who had mild COVID-19 (a few samples of this study predate the infection). The sample titles of this study are shuffled in the database, so cell type and time point are left out; the donor was told from shared clones. The sequence is built from TRBV7-9 and TRBJ2-2; TRBD2 is a weak D gene call, 6 bases matching. Source material: PBMCs or a T cell subset sorted from them (not recorded which). CDR3 region: CASSLGFGGTGELFF. The sequenced DNA: TGTGCCAGCAGCTTAGGTTTCGGAGGGACCGGGGAGCTGTTTTTT.